This T cell receptor (beta chain) was identified in a study of patients and donors after allogeneic stem cell transplantation. This clonotype has only a few counts. TCRdb reanalysed the RT-PCR reads using MiXCR and keeps one entry per CDR3 protein. The table has hundreds of thousands of distinct CDR3 sequences, around 16% seen once. The CDR3 length is 18 residues. Trimming pared 0 bases from V and 11 bases from J, leaving 26 bases between. The germline gives CDR1 LGHNA, CDR2 YSLEER. The V and J genes are TRBV4-3 and TRBJ2-4, with D possibly called TRBD1 or TRBD2 (5 bases each). The source of this sequence is a human donor who was either an allogeneic HSCT recipient or a stem cell or donor lymphocyte infusion donor (not recorded which). It is not recorded whose cells these are; they may come from a transplant donor. What was sequenced was blood, either unsorted or a sorted T cell fraction (not recorded which). In nucleotides, the CDR3 is TGCGCCAGCAGCCAAGATCGGGGCAGCCTCGGCTCCAAATCCTTTCAGTACTTC. As protein: CASSQDRGSLGSKSFQYF.